Shown below are 32 T cell receptor beta chains from a single sample sequenced in a study of blood T cells in healthy people across ages. For the second PCR, which ran for roughly 6 to 11 cycles, a sample-barcoded 5' primer and a J-beta primer mix were used. TCRdb analysed the 5' RACE reads with MiXCR anew, one entry per CDR3 protein. Among about 1,400,000 distinct CDR3 sequences listed, approximately 42% were seen once. Specimen: blood. The receptors shown here come from a woman aged 18-29 years in good health.

This clonotype was seen a few times. The chain links TRBV6-1 to TRBJ2-7; weak D call: TRBD2 (6 bases). CDR3 length: 17 residues. Germline-derived CDR1 and CDR2 are MNHNS and SASEGT. The V end lost 4 bases, the J end lost 3 bases, and 22 bases lay between the germline ends. Written as DNA, the CDR3 is TGTGCCAGCAGTGGGGGCCCTCCCCGGGGGTCAAACTACGAGCAGTACTTC. It translates to CASSGGPPRGSNYEQYF.

The rearrangement uses TRBV30 and TRBJ1-4; D is unclear. Trimming took 3 bases from V and 2 from J, leaving 7 bases between them. The CDR3 is 13 amino acids. In germline, CDR1 is GTSNPN, CDR2 SVGIG (reference sequence). CDR3 amino acids: CAWSRLTNEKLFF. DNA for the CDR3: TGTGCCTGGAGCCGGCTGACTAATGAAAAACTGTTTTTT. The whole variable domain, remainder taken from reference TRBV30 and TRBJ1-4, is SQTIHQWPATLVQPVGSPLSLECTVEGTSNPNLYWYRQAAGRGLQLLFYSVGIGQISSEVPQNLSASRPQDRQFILSSKKLLLSDSGFYLCAWSRLTNEKLFFGSGTQLSVL.

The rearrangement joins TRBV2 to TRBJ2-3, with TRBD2 matching 9 bases. There are 15 residues in the CDR3. The V gene's germline CDR1 is SNHLY and CDR2 FYNNEI. V was clipped by 5 bases and J by 4 bases; unmatched bases: 7. This CDR3 reads CASSPRGGAADTQYF. CDR3 bases: TGTGCCAGCAGTCCCCGCGGGGGGGCCGCAGATACGCAGTATTTT.

The chain links TRBV28 to TRBJ2-7; TRBD2 matches 13 bases. The CDR3 totals 17 residues. V shed 3 bases, J shed 0 bases, and the junction held 5 bases outside the gene matches. The germline gives CDR1 MDHEN, CDR2 SYDVKM. The CDR3 spells CASSFGLAGAFSYEQYF. The CDR3 nucleotides read TGTGCCAGCAGTTTTGGACTAGCGGGGGCCTTCTCCTACGAGCAGTACTTC.

The rearrangement links TRBV14 to TRBJ2-4, with D possibly matching TRBD1 (6 bases). The germline CDR1 and CDR2 sequences are SGHDN and FVKESK. The CDR3 has 17 amino acids. The V end was cut by 1 base, the J end by 0 bases, with 13 bases between. The CDR3 region is CASSQGWDTVAKNIQYF. For the CDR3, the DNA is TGTGCCAGCAGCCAAGGGTGGGACACAGTAGCCAAAAACATTCAGTACTTC.

The table lists this clonotype with many counts. The chain uses TRBV20-1 and TRBJ2-7, with 12 bases fitting TRBD2. Germline trimming cut 6 bases from V and 6 bases from J; bases unmatched to any gene: 6. This CDR3 contains 13 residues. In germline, CDR1 is DFQATT, CDR2 SNEGSKA (reference sequence). The chain's CDR3 is CSARTSGTPEQYF. The CDR3 coding sequence is TGCAGTGCGCGGACTAGCGGGACCCCCGAGCAGTACTTC.

The chain is built from TRBV10-1 and TRBJ2-3; TRBD2 might be the D (6 bases). The CDR3 is made up of 14 amino acids. CDR1 and CDR2 from the germline V gene are WNHNN and SYGVQD (reference sequence). Trimming stripped 7 bases from V and 4 bases from J, with 15 bases between. DNA for the CDR3: TGCGCCAGCACCCGGGACTTAGGGGCAGATACGCAGTATTTT. This encodes CASTRDLGADTQYF.

The chain combines TRBV28 with TRBJ1-4; TRBD1 is a possible D gene (5 bases). This CDR3 contains 14 residues. The germline CDR1 and CDR2 sequences are MDHEN and SYDVKM. With 8 bases removed from V and 2 bases from J, the gap between germline ends came to 12 bases. The CDR3, as DNA: TGTGCCAGCGGGGGTTTGAATACTAATGAAAAACTGTTTTTT. Its protein is CASGGLNTNEKLFF.

This clonotype was found a few times. CDR3 in DNA: TGTGCCACCAGTGCCGGACAGGGGGCCTACAATGAGCAGTTCTTC. It is translated as CATSAGQGAYNEQFF. V and J are TRBV24-1 and TRBJ2-1; 10 bases fit TRBD1. Germline V gene data show CDR1 as KGHDR and CDR2 as SFDVKD. This CDR3 is 15 amino acids long. Trimming at V came to 5 bases and at J to 2 bases, leaving 2 bases not matched to a gene.

This rearrangement joins TRBV6-5 to TRBJ1-6; weak D call: TRBD1 (5 bases). CDR3 size: 13 residues. Germline CDR1 reads MNHEY; CDR2 reads SVGAGI. With 0 bases removed from V and 19 bases from J, the gap between germline ends came to 16 bases. The CDR3 nucleotides read TGTGCCAGCAGTTACTCGAAGGGAGGGGAGTTTCACTTT. Translated: CASSYSKGGEFHF.

J is TRBJ1-1 and V is TRBV6-2 or TRBV6-3; perhaps TRBD1 as D (5 bases). The CDR3 has 13 amino acids. V was trimmed by 0 bases and J by 4 bases, leaving 6 bases between them. The germline gives CDR1 MNHEY, CDR2 SVGEGT. CDR3 protein: CASSYSRVTEAFF. As DNA, the CDR3 is TGTGCCAGCAGTTACTCCAGGGTCACTGAAGCTTTCTTT.

The chain joins TRBV11-2 to TRBJ1-6, with D tentatively TRBD1 (5 bases). The V and J ends lost 7 bases and 14 bases respectively, with 12 bases between them. CDR1 is SGHAT and CDR2 is FQNNGV in the germline V gene. The CDR3 sequence is 11 residues long. CDR3 loop: CASTGDQSLHF. The CDR3 DNA reads as TGTGCCAGCACCGGGGACCAGTCCCTCCACTTT.

The chain employs TRBV12-3 or TRBV12-4 and TRBJ2-1, with TRBD1 matching over 8 bases. Trimming took 5 bases from V and 11 from J; bases not matched to a gene: 2. The CDR3 covers 11 residues. The CDR3 region has the DNA TGTGCCAGCAGTGACAGGGGTAAGCAGTTCTTC. Its protein product is CASSDRGKQFF.

This clonotype was observed once. The chain is built from TRBV6-1 and TRBJ2-1; D gene uncertain. The V gene lost 5 bases and the J gene lost 6 bases, with 23 bases spanning the gap. The CDR3 loop spans 17 amino acids. Germline V gene sequence: CDR1 MNHNS, CDR2 SASEGT. CDR3 region: CASSTSPGGGNTNEQFF. DNA of the CDR3: TGTGCCAGCAGTACCTCACCAGGCGGTGGGAACACCAATGAGCAGTTCTTC.

This clonotype has a handful of counts. J is TRBJ2-5 and V is TRBV27, with D tentatively TRBD1 (6 bases). This CDR3 region has 15 residues. V lost 5 bases, J lost 2 bases, and 15 bases lay in between. CDR1 is MNHEY, CDR2 SMNVEV, per germline (reference sequence). The DNA for the CDR3 is TGTGCCAGCAGTCCCACCATAGGACAGCAAGAGACCCAGTACTTC. Translating gives CASSPTIGQQETQYF.

The J gene is TRBJ1-6, the V gene TRBV6-1; D is undetermined. Trimming cost V 4 bases and J 9 bases, with 10 bases left between them. The CDR3 extends over 13 amino acids. Germline V gene sequence: CDR1 MNHNS, CDR2 SASEGT. The CDR3: CASSGELASPLHF. In DNA form, the CDR3 reads TGTGCCAGCAGTGGTGAATTGGCTTCACCCCTCCACTTT.

This chain uses TRBV12-3 or TRBV12-4 with TRBJ1-3, with D tentatively TRBD1 (6 bases). This CDR3 comprises 16 residues. V lost 3 bases to trimming and J lost 3 bases, with 15 bases between them. CDR3 sequence reads: CASSFQSGGGGNTIYF. The CDR3 DNA follows: TGTGCCAGCAGTTTTCAGTCTGGGGGCGGTGGAAACACCATATATTTT.

For the CDR3, the DNA is TGCAGTGCTTGGGGACTAGCGGGACACAATGAGCAGTTCTTC. This codes for CSAWGLAGHNEQFF. The chain is built from TRBV20-1 and TRBJ2-1; 13 bases agree with TRBD2. The V gene's germline CDR1 is DFQATT and CDR2 SNEGSKA (reference sequence). There are 14 residues in the CDR3. V lost 5 bases to trimming and J lost 5 bases; unmatched junction nucleotides: 3.

CDR3 protein: CAISRGRDYGYTF. Here the CDR3 DNA reads TGTGCCATCAGTCGCGGACGGGACTATGGCTACACCTTC. J is TRBJ1-2 and V is TRBV10-3; no clear D gene. The length of the CDR3 is 13 residues. V lost 5 bases and J lost 3, with 10 bases in between. In germline, CDR1 is ENHRY, CDR2 SYGVKD.

Only a few counts were recorded for this clonotype. This chain connects TRBV20-1 to TRBJ2-3; D ambiguous. Trimming pared 3 bases from V and 4 bases from J, leaving 8 bases between. Germline V lookup: CDR1 DFQATT, CDR2 SNEGSKA (reference sequence). The CDR3 extends over 12 amino acids. This CDR3 reads CSASLGADTQYF. As DNA, the CDR3 is TGCAGTGCTAGCCTAGGAGCAGATACGCAGTATTTT.

V is TRBV12-3 or TRBV12-4 and J is TRBJ2-1; 8 bases fit TRBD1. V lost 5 bases to trimming and J lost 8 bases; unmatched junction nucleotides: 2. CDR3 length: 12 amino acids. Written as DNA, the CDR3 is TGTGCCAGCAGTAAACAGGGGGATGAGCAGTTCTTC. Translation gives CASSKQGDEQFF.

This clonotype has just a few counts. The chain carries TRBV4-1 and TRBJ2-5, with 9 nucleotides matching TRBD1. The germline gives CDR1 MGHRA, CDR2 YSYEKL. J was trimmed by 4 bases and V by 3 bases; bases with no gene match: 6. The CDR3 runs to 15 residues. CDR3 in amino acids: CASSQWGQGLETQYF. In DNA, the CDR3 is TGCGCCAGCAGCCAGTGGGGACAGGGTTTAGAGACCCAGTACTTC.

This chain uses TRBV20-1 with TRBJ1-2; 7 nucleotides line up with TRBD1. The CDR3 runs 14 residues. Germline V gene data show CDR1 as DFQATT and CDR2 as SNEGSKA (reference sequence). Germline trimming cut 5 bases from V and 3 bases from J; bases unmatched to any gene: 9. This chain's CDR3 is CSAGTAPLDYGYTF. The CDR3 DNA is TGCAGTGCTGGGACAGCCCCCTTGGACTATGGCTACACCTTC.

This clonotype was found a few times. The chain carries TRBV4-1 and TRBJ2-3; TRBD2 agrees at 9 bases. The CDR3 sequence is 16 residues long. V lost 1 base and J lost 1; bases outside the gene matches: 3. Germline V lookup: CDR1 MGHRA, CDR2 YSYEKL. The CDR3 here is CASSQARTSGTDTQYF. CDR3 nucleotides: TGCGCCAGCAGCCAAGCCCGGACTAGCGGCACAGATACGCAGTATTTT.

The sample holds a few counts of this clonotype. This chain's CDR3 is CASDSGGARNTEAFF. The CDR3 DNA sequence: TGTGCCAGCGACTCAGGGGGCGCGAGGAACACTGAAGCTTTCTTT. V usage is TRBV3-1 and J usage is TRBJ1-1; 8 bases fit TRBD1. This CDR3 contains 15 residues. The ends lost 8 bases at V and 1 base at J; junction bases unmatched: 9. The germline gives CDR1 LGHDT, CDR2 YNNKEL (reference sequence).

The chain carries TRBV2 and TRBJ2-3, with TRBD2 matching over 14 bases. In germline, CDR1 is SNHLY, CDR2 FYNNEI. CDR3 length: 19 amino acids. The V and J ends lost 6 bases and 0 bases, in that order; junction bases with no gene match: 11. CDR3 bases: TGTGCCAGCAGCTTACTGGGACTAGCGGGAGTTACTAGCACAGATACGCAGTATTTT. Protein product: CASSLLGLAGVTSTDTQYF.

CDR3 bases: TGTGCCAGCAGCGGACTAGCGGGAAGGGGATACGAGCAGTACTTC. Translation gives CASSGLAGRGYEQYF. The rearrangement uses TRBV6-5 and TRBJ2-7; TRBD2 aligns across 12 bases. The CDR3 loop spans 15 amino acids. Looked up from germline, CDR1 is MNHEY and CDR2 is SVGAGI. Losses at the gene ends were 6 bases for V and 4 bases for J; bases not matched to a gene: 7.

This clonotype was recorded only once. This chain joins TRBV15 and TRBJ2-7; possible D gene TRBD2, 6 bases. The V and J ends lost 5 bases and 7 bases respectively, with 24 bases between them. Per the germline V gene, CDR1 is LNHNV and CDR2 is YYDKDF (reference sequence). The CDR3 runs 16 residues. CDR3 loop: CATSDLNRESYNEQYF. CDR3 DNA: TGTGCCACCAGCGACCTCAACCGGGAGAGTTACAATGAGCAGTACTTC.

The table lists this clonotype with a few counts. The chain joins TRBV15 to TRBJ2-1; 8 bases match TRBD1. CDR3 size: 15 residues. From germline, CDR1 is LNHNV and CDR2 YYDKDF (reference sequence). Germline trimming cut 6 bases from V and 4 bases from J; bases unmatched to any gene: 8. CDR3: CATSSTGAVYNEQFF. In DNA, the CDR3 is TGTGCCACCAGTTCGACAGGGGCTGTGTACAATGAGCAGTTCTTC.

In its sample, this clonotype was seen a few times. The rearrangement joins TRBV12-3 or TRBV12-4 to TRBJ2-7; D uncertain. Trimming stripped 4 bases from V and 7 bases from J, with 8 bases between. There are 11 residues in the CDR3. The CDR3 sequence is CASSSLNEQYF. The DNA of the CDR3 is TGTGCCAGCAGTTCCTTGAATGAGCAGTACTTC.

V usage is TRBV5-1 and J usage is TRBJ2-5, with D unresolved. Per the germline V gene, CDR1 is SGHRS and CDR2 is YFSETQ. V gave up 4 bases and J gave up 5 bases, with 15 bases separating them. This CDR3 comprises 14 residues. CDR3 amino acids: CASSQDQTRETQYF. CDR3 nucleotides: TGCGCCAGCAGCCAGGACCAAACGAGGGAGACCCAGTACTTC.

This clonotype came up a few times. The chain recombines TRBV4-1 with TRBJ2-7; D possibly matches TRBD1 or TRBD2 (7 bases each). Per the germline V gene, CDR1 is MGHRA and CDR2 is YSYEKL. V lost 11 bases and J 1 base, leaving 18 bases between the germline ends. This CDR3 spans 14 amino acids. CDR3 nucleotides: TGCGCCGGAAGACCAGGGGGGGAATCCTACGAGCAGTACTTC. Its protein product is CAGRPGGESYEQYF.